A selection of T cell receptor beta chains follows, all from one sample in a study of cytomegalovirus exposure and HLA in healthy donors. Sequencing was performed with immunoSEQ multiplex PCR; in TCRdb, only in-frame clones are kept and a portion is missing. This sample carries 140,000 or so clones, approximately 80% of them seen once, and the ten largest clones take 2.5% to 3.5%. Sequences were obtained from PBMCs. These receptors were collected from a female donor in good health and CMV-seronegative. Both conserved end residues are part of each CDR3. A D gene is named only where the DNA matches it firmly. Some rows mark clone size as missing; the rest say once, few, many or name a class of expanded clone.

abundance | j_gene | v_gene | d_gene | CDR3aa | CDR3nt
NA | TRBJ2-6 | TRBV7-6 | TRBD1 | CASSLRTGVASGANVLTF | TGTGCCAGCAGCCTCAGGACAGGGGTGGCATCTGGGGCCAACGTCCTGACTTTC
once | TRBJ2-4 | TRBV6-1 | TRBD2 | CASSPTSGTKNIQYF | TGTGCCAGCAGCCCTACTAGCGGGACAAAAAACATTCAGTACTTC
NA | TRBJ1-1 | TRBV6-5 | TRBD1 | CASRGTGSSEAFF | TGTGCCAGCAGGGGGACAGGGTCGTCCGAAGCTTTCTTT
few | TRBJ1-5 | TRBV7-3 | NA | CASSLYPGQPQHF | TGTGCCAGCAGCTTATATCCTGGCCAGCCCCAGCATTTT
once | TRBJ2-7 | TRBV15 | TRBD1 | CATGREFFLTGGYEQYF | TGTGCCACCGGCAGAGAGTTCTTCTTGACAGGGGGCTACGAGCAGTACTTC
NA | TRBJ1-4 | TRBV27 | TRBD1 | CASSPLGGGKLFF | TGTGCCAGCAGCCCCCTAGGGGGCGGAAAACTGTTTTTT
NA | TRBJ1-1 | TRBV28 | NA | CASTPRGYFLEAFF | TGTGCCAGCACCCCTAGAGGGTATTTTCTTGAAGCTTTCTTT
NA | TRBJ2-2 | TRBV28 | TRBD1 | CASSFRTGGNTGELFF | TGTGCCAGCAGTTTCAGGACAGGGGGCAACACCGGGGAGCTGTTTTTT
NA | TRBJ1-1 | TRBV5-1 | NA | CASSLGQTGEAFF | TGCGCCAGCAGCCTTGGACAGACCGGAGAAGCTTTCTTT
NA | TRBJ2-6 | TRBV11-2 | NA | CASSLDYWGRGANVLTF | TGTGCCAGCAGCTTAGATTACTGGGGGCGTGGGGCCAACGTCCTGACTTTC
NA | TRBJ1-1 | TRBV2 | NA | CASRPGLRGNTEAFF | TGTGCCAGCAGACCGGGACTCCGGGGGAACACTGAAGCTTTCTTT
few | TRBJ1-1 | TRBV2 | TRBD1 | CASALLSGGNTEAFF | TGTGCCAGCGCTCTTCTGTCAGGGGGGAACACTGAAGCTTTCTTT
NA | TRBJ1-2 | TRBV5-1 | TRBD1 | CASSLDGDRDGYTF | TGCGCCAGCAGCTTGGATGGGGACAGGGATGGCTACACCTTC
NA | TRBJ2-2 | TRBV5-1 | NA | CASSRAGDTGELFF | TGCGCCAGCAGTAGGGCAGGGGATACCGGGGAGCTGTTTTTT
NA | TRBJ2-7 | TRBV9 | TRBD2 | CASSGGLVGGGEQYF | TGTGCCAGCAGCGGAGGACTAGTCGGGGGAGGCGAGCAGTACTTC
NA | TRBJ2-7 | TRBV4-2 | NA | CASSQEEGQSYEQYF | TGTGCCAGCAGCCAGGAGGAGGGACAGTCCTACGAGCAGTACTTC
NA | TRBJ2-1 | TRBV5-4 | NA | CASSLELASSYNEQFF | TGTGCCAGCAGCTTGGAACTAGCCAGCTCCTACAATGAGCAGTTCTTC
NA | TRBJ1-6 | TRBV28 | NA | CASSISGGPYNSPLHF | TGTGCCAGCTCAATATCGGGTGGTCCCTATAATTCACCCCTCCACTTT
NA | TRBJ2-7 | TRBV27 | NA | CASSLWGRSYEQYF | TGTGCCAGCAGTTTATGGGGCAGGTCCTACGAGCAGTACTTC
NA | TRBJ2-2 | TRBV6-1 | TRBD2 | CASSSLAGRTGELFF | TGTGCCAGCAGCTCTCTAGCGGGCAGGACCGGGGAGCTGTTTTTT
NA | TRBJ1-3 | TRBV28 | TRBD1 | CASSTRTGTSGNTIYF | TGTGCCAGCAGTACCCGGACAGGGACCTCTGGAAACACCATATATTTT
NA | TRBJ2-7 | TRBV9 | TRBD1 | CASSLRDSDYEQYF | TGTGCCAGCAGCCTCCGGGACAGCGACTACGAGCAGTACTTC
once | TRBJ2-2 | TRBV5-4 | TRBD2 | CASSLGGLAGGHPGELFF | TGTGCCAGCAGCTTGGGGGGACTAGCGGGGGGCCATCCCGGGGAGCTGTTTTTT
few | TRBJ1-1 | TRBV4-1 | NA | CASRRESGNTEAFF | TGCGCCAGCAGAAGAGAGTCTGGGAACACTGAAGCTTTCTTT
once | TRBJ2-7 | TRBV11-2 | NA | CASSLAQDYEQYF | TGTGCCAGCAGCTTGGCGCAGGACTACGAGCAGTACTTC
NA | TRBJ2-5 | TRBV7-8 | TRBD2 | CASSLGTSAKETQYF | TGTGCCAGCAGCTTAGGAACTAGCGCGAAAGAGACCCAGTACTTC
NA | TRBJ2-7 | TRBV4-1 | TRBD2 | CASSQEPGLAYSSHEQYF | TGCGCCAGCAGCCAAGAACCGGGACTAGCTTATAGTTCACACGAGCAGTACTTC
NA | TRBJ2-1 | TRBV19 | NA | CASSSIQLGYTGEQFF | TGTGCCAGTAGTAGTATCCAACTTGGCTATACGGGTGAGCAGTTCTTC
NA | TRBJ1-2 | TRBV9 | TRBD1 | CASSGGTEKFYGYTF | TGTGCCAGCAGCGGAGGGACAGAGAAATTCTATGGCTACACCTTC
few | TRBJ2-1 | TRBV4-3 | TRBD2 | CASSQEGTSRLNEQFF | TGCGCCAGCAGCCAAGAAGGGACTAGCCGGCTCAATGAGCAGTTCTTC
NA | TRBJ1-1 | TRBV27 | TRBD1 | CASSPLVPTGAMNTEAFF | TGTGCCAGCAGTCCCCTTGTTCCGACAGGGGCGATGAACACTGAAGCTTTCTTT
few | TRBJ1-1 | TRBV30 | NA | CAWSPFDWEGSEAFF | TGTGCCTGGAGTCCCTTCGATTGGGAGGGATCTGAAGCTTTCTTT
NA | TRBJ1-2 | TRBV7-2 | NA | CASSLEGAFHYGYTF | TGTGCCAGCAGCTTAGAAGGGGCGTTCCACTATGGCTACACCTTC
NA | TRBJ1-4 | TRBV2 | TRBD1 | CATKVDRGGPATNEKLFF | TGTGCCACCAAGGTGGACAGGGGAGGGCCTGCAACTAATGAAAAACTGTTTTTT
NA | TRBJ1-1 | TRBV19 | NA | CASSRDFSLVVTEAFF | TGTGCCAGTAGTCGAGACTTTTCCTTGGTTGTCACTGAAGCTTTCTTT
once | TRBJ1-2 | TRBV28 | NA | CASSSVGYGYTF | TGTGCCAGCAGTTCGGTCGGCTATGGCTACACCTTC
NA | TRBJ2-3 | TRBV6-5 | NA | CASSYSTQGADTQYF | TGTGCCAGCAGTTACTCGACGCAGGGCGCAGATACGCAGTATTTT
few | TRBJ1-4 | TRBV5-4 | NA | CASSFGHNEKLFF | TGTGCCAGCAGCTTTGGACATAATGAAAAACTGTTTTTT
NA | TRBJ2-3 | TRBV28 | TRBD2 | CASSPELAGGGNTQYF | TGTGCCAGCAGTCCAGAACTAGCGGGAGGGGGGAATACGCAGTATTTT
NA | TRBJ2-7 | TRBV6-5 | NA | CASRPGFLCEQYF | TGTGCCAGCCGGCCGGGGTTTTTGTGCGAGCAGTACTTC
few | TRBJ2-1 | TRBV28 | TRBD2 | CATSILAGGAGEQFF | TGTGCCACCTCAATACTAGCGGGAGGGGCCGGTGAGCAGTTCTTC
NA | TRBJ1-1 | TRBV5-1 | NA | CASSFGGKNTEAFF | TGCGCCAGCAGCTTTGGGGGGAAGAACACTGAAGCTTTCTTT
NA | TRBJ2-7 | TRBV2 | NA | CASSEANRAYEQYF | TGTGCCAGCAGTGAAGCGAACAGGGCCTACGAGCAGTACTTC
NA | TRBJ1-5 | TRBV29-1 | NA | CSVKQGGEGQPQHF | TGCAGCGTGAAGCAGGGAGGTGAAGGGCAGCCCCAGCATTTT
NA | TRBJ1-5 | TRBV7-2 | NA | CASSPSQGNQPQHF | TGTGCCAGCAGCCCATCACAGGGAAATCAGCCCCAGCATTTT
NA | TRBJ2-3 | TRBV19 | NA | CASSIGQGGFTDTQYF | TGTGCCAGTAGTATAGGACAGGGAGGCTTCACAGATACGCAGTATTTT